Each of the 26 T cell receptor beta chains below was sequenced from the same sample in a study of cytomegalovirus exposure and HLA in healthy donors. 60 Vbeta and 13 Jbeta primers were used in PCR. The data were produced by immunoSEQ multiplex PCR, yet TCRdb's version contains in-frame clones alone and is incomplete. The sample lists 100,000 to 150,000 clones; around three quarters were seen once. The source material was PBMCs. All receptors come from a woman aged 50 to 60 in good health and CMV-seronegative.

CDR3 DNA sequence: TGTGCCAGCAGTTTTGTCGGGGGATCCTACGAGCAGTACTTC. It is translated as CASSFVGGSYEQYF. The chain has TRBV28 and TRBJ2-5; weak D call: TRBD2 (6 bases). The last part of the DNA fits TRBJ2-7 better; the J call may be wrong. Germline CDR1 and CDR2: MDHEN and SYDVKM. This CDR3 spans 14 amino acids.

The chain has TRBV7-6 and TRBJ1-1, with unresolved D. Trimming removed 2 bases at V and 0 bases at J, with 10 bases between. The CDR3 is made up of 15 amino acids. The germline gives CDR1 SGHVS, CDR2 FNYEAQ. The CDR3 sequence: CASSLSGYMNTEAFF. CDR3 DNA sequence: TGTGCCAGCAGCTTAAGTGGTTACATGAACACTGAAGCTTTCTTT.

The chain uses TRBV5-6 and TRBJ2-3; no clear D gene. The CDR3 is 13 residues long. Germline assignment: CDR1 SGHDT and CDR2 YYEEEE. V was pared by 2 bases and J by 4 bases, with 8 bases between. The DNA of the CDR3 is TGTGCCAGCAGCTTCCTGACTGCAGATACGCAGTATTTT. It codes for CASSFLTADTQYF.

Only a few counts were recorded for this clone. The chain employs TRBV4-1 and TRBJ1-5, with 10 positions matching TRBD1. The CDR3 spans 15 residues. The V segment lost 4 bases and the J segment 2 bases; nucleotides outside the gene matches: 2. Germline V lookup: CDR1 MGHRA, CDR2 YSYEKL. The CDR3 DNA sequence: TGCGCCAGCAGCCGTGGACAGGGGGGCAATCAGCCCCAGCATTTT. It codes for CASSRGQGGNQPQHF.

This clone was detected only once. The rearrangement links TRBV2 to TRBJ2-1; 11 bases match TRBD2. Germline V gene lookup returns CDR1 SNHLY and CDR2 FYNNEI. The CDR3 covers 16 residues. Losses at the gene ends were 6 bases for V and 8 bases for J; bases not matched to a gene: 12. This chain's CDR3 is CASSLLLAGVPYEQFF. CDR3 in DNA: TGTGCCAGCAGCCTACTACTAGCGGGAGTTCCGTATGAGCAGTTCTTC.

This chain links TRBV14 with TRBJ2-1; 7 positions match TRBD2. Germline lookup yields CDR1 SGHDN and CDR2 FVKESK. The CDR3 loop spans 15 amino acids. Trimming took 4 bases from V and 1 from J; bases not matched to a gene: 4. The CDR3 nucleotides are TGTGCCAGCAGCCTAAAAGCGGGATCCTACAATGAGCAGTTCTTC. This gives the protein CASSLKAGSYNEQFF.

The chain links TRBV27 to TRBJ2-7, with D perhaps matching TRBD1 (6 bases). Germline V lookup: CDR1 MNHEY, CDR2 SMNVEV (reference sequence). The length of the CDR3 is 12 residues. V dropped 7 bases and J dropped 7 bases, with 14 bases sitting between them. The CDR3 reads CASKQGGGEQYF. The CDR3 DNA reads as TGTGCCAGCAAACAGGGTGGCGGAGAGCAGTACTTC.

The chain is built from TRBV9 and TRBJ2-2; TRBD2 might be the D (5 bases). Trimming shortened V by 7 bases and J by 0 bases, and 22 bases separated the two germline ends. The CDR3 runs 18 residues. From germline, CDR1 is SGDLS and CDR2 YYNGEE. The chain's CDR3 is CASLQPATSSANTGELFF. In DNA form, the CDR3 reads TGTGCCAGCCTGCAGCCCGCCACTAGTTCGGCGAACACCGGGGAGCTGTTTTTT.

Here the CDR3 DNA reads TGTGCCAGTAGTAACGAGTTAAACACTGAAGCTTTCTTT. It specifies CASSNELNTEAFF. J is TRBJ1-1 and V is TRBV19; D ambiguous. V was cut by 4 bases and J by 2 bases, with 8 bases left in between. This CDR3 has 13 amino acids. Germline CDR1 and CDR2: LNHDA and SQIVND (reference sequence).

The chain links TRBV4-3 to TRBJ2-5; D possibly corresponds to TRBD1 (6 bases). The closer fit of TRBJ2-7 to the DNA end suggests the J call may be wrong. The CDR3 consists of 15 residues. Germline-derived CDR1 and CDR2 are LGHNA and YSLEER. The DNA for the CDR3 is TGCGCCAGCAGCCAGATAACAGGGATGGCCTACGAGCAGTACTTC. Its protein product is CASSQITGMAYEQYF.

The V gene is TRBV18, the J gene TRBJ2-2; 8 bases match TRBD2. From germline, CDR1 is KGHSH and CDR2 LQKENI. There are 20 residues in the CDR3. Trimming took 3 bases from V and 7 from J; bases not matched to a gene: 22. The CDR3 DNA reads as TGTGCCAGCTCACCGTGGTCGGAGGTAGCGGGACCTGGGCCTCGCGGGGAGCTGTTTTTT. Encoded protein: CASSPWSEVAGPGPRGELFF.

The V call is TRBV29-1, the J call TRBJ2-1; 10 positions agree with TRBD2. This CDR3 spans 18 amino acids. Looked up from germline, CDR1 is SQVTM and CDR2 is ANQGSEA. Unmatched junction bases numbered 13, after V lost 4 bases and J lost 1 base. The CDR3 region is CSVVEVASGRGSYNEQFF. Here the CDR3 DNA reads TGCAGCGTTGTGGAGGTTGCTAGCGGGAGAGGGTCCTACAATGAGCAGTTCTTC.

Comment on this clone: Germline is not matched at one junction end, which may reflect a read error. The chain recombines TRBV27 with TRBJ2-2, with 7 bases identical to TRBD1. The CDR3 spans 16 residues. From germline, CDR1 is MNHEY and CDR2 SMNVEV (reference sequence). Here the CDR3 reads CAGRYWDSANTGELFF. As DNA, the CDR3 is TGTGCCGGCAGATACTGGGACAGCGCGAACACCGGGGAGCTGTTTTTT.

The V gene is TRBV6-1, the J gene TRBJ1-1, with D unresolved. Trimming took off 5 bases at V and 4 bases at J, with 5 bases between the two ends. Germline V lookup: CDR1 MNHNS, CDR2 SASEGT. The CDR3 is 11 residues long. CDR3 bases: TGTGCCAGCAGTTACGGCACTGAAGCTTTCTTT. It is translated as CASSYGTEAFF.

CDR3 nucleotide sequence: TGTGCCAGCAGCCAAGATTACAGGGGCGGCCAAGAGACCCAGTACTTC. It translates to CASSQDYRGGQETQYF. The chain combines TRBV4-2 with TRBJ2-5; 7 nucleotides match TRBD1. The germline CDR1 and CDR2 sequences are LGHNA and YNFKEQ. CDR3 length: 16 amino acids. V gave up 0 bases and J gave up 1 base; unmatched junction bases: 5.

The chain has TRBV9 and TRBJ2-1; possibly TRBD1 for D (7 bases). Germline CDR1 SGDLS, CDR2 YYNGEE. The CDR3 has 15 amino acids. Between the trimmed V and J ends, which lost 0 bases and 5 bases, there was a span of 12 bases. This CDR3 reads CASSVGGRGDNEQFF. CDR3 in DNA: TGTGCCAGCAGCGTAGGTGGCAGGGGGGACAATGAGCAGTTCTTC.

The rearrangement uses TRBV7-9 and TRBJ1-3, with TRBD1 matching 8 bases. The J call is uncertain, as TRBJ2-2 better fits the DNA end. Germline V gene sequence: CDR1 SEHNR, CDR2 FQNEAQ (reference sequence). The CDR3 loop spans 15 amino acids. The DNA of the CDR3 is TGTGCCAGCAGCTTAAAGGGACAGGAATCCGGGGAGCTGTTTTTT. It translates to CASSLKGQESGELFF.

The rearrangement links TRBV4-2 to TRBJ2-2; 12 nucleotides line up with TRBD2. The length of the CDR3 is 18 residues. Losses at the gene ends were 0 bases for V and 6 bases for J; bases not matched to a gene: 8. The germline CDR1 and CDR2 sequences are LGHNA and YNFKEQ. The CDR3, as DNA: TGTGCCAGCAGCCAAGATGTTAGCCTAGCGGGAGGGCCCGGGGAGCTGTTTTTT. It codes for CASSQDVSLAGGPGELFF.

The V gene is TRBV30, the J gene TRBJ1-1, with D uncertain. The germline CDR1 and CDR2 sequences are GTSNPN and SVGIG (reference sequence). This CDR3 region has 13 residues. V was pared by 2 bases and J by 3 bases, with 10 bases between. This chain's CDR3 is CAWSRRADTEAFF. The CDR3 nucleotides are TGTGCCTGGAGTCGGCGGGCGGACACTGAAGCTTTCTTT.

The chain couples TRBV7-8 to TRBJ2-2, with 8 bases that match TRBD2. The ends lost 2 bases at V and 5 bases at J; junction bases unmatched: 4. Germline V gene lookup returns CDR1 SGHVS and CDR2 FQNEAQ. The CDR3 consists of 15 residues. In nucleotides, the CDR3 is TGTGCCAGCAGCTTAAGCGGGAGTATGACCGGGGAGCTGTTTTTT. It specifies CASSLSGSMTGELFF.

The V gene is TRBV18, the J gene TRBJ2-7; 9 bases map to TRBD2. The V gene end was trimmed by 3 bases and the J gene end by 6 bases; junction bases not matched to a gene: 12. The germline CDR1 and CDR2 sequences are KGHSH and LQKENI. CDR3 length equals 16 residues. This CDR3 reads CASSPTSGPQTGEQYF. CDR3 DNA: TGTGCCAGCTCACCGACTAGCGGACCCCAAACTGGCGAGCAGTACTTC.

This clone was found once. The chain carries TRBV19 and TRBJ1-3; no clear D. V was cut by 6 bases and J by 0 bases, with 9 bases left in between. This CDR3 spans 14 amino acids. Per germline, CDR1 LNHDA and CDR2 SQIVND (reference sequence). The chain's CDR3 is CASRQTDSGNTIYF. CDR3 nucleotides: TGTGCCAGTAGACAGACGGACTCTGGAAACACCATATATTTT.

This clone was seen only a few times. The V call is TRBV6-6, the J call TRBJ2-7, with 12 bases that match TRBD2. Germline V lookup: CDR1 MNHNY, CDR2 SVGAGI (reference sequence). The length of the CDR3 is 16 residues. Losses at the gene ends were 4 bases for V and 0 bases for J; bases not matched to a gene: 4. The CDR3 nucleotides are TGTGCCAGCAGTTCCGAGACTAGCGGGAGCTCCTACGAGCAGTACTTC. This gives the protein CASSSETSGSSYEQYF.

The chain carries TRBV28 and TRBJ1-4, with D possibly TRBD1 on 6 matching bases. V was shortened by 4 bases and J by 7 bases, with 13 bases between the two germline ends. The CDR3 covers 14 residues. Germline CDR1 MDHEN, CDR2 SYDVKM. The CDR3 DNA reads TGTGCCAGCAGTTCGCAGGGGTCGACTGAAAAACTGTTTTTT. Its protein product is CASSSQGSTEKLFF.

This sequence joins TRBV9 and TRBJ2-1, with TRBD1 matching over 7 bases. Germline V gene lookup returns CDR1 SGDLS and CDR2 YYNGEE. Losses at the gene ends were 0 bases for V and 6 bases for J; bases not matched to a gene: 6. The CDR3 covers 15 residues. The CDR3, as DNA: TGTGCCAGCAGCGTAGAGGGCAGGGGGTCCAATGAGCAGTTCTTC. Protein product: CASSVEGRGSNEQFF.

The CDR3 loop is CASSIQKGVEKLFF. CDR3 sequence (DNA): TGTGCCAGCAGCATTCAAAAAGGGGTTGAAAAACTGTTTTTT. V and J are TRBV7-2 and TRBJ1-4, with D possibly being TRBD1 (5 bases). V was shortened by 5 bases and J by 7 bases, with 14 bases between the two germline ends. This CDR3 region has 14 residues. Germline V gene data show CDR1 as SGHTA and CDR2 as FQGNSA.